A selection of T cell receptor beta chains follows, all from one sample in a study of regulatory T cells in long-lasting Graves disease. TCRdb independently ran MiXCR on the multiplex PCR reads; one entry per CDR3 protein. The sample includes 300,000 to 450,000 distinct CDR3 sequences, around 15% of them seen just once. The sequencing here drew on peripheral blood mononuclear cells (PBMCs), taken at new diagnosis, from a patient treated with antithyroid drugs. The receptor source for this set is a female donor with Graves disease. CDR3s include the opening cysteine and the closing phenylalanine or tryptophan. A D gene is named only where the DNA matches it firmly. Size tells how often a clone was seen (once, few, many) or the class of an expanded clone, and some rows leave it out.

abundance,j_gene,v_gene,d_gene,CDR3nt,CDR3aa
many,TRBJ2-1,TRBV14,-,TGTGCCAGCAGCCAAGATTCATACAATGAGCAGTTCTTC,CASSQDSYNEQFF
few,TRBJ2-5,TRBV12-3/TRBV12-4,TRBD2,TGTGCCAGCACCCAAAACCTGCGGGGGGGCCGGGAGACCCAGTACTTC,CASTQNLRGGRETQYF
many,TRBJ2-7,TRBV7-2,-,TGTGCCAGCAGCTTAGATTTGTGGGGGGACCACTACGAGCAGTACTTC,CASSLDLWGDHYEQYF
-,TRBJ2-5,TRBV9,TRBD2,TGTGCCAGCAGCGTATCCGGGGGGGGCCTTCAAGAGACCCAGTACTTC,CASSVSGGGLQETQYF
many,TRBJ1-3,TRBV7-2,-,TGTGCCAGCAGCCCCGACGGGTTCTCTGGAAACACCATATATTTT,CASSPDGFSGNTIYF
many,TRBJ2-5,TRBV6-2/TRBV6-3,-,TGTGCCAGCAGCTTCGCCCGATGGGAGACCCAGTACTTC,CASSFARWETQYF
few,TRBJ1-2,TRBV12-3/TRBV12-4,-,TGTGCCAGCAGCTCCGGGACACCAAAAAGCTCCTATGGCTACACCTTC,CASSSGTPKSSYGYTF
many,TRBJ2-2,TRBV5-1,-,TGTGCCAGCAGCCCCGGGACAACGAACACCGGGGAGCTGTTTTTT,CASSPGTTNTGELFF
many,TRBJ1-1,TRBV6-2/TRBV6-3,TRBD1,TGTGCCAGCAGTGAAGCGGAAGGGGACAGGCCCACCAAGGAAGCTTTCTTT,CASSEAEGDRPTKEAFF
many,TRBJ2-3,TRBV24-1,-,TGTGCCACCAGTGGCGCGGGGACCACAGATACGCAGTATTTT,CATSGAGTTDTQYF
-,TRBJ1-1,TRBV28,-,TGTGCCAGCAGAACCGGACAGTCGAAGACTGAAGCTTTCTTT,CASRTGQSKTEAFF
many,TRBJ2-7,TRBV12-5,TRBD1,TGTGCTAGTGGTTTCCCGCCAGGACAGGGCGTTGTGTACGAGCAGTACTTC,CASGFPPGQGVVYEQYF
many,TRBJ2-3,TRBV5-6,-,TGTGCCAGCAGCTTCTGGACGGGACGCACAGATACGCAGTATTTT,CASSFWTGRTDTQYF
-,TRBJ1-1,TRBV15,-,TGTGCCACCAGGCTAGGCTCTGAAGCTTTCTTT,CATRLGSEAFF
many,TRBJ2-1,TRBV5-1,-,TGCGCCAGCAGCTTCGGTCGACCCCAGTCGAATGAGCAGTTCTTC,CASSFGRPQSNEQFF
-,TRBJ2-1,TRBV19,-,TGTGCCAGTAGCCCCAGCGGAGTTGTAGCTTACAATGAGCAGTTCTTC,CASSPSGVVAYNEQFF
many,TRBJ2-1,TRBV10-3,TRBD2,TGTGCCATCAGTAAGACTAGCGGGACCGACAATGAGCAGTTCTTC,CAISKTSGTDNEQFF
-,TRBJ2-5,TRBV20-1,-,TGCAGTGCTAGAGAGGGTGGGGGCCAAGAGACCCAGTACTTC,CSAREGGGQETQYF
-,TRBJ2-5,TRBV27,TRBD1,TGTGCCAGCAGTTCCCCGGACAGGGGGCGAGAGACCCAGTACTTC,CASSSPDRGRETQYF
many,TRBJ1-1,TRBV6-1,-,TGTGCCAGCGGCAGGTCGGACGAAGCTTTCTTT,CASGRSDEAFF
-,TRBJ2-7,TRBV6-2/TRBV6-3,-,TGTGCCAGCAGTGCCCTCGGGACAACCTACGAGCAGTACTTC,CASSALGTTYEQYF
many,TRBJ2-1,TRBV24-1,-,TGTGCCACCAGTGACTACCAAGGCCCCTACAATGAGCAGTTCTTC,CATSDYQGPYNEQFF
many,TRBJ2-7,TRBV12-3/TRBV12-4,TRBD1,TGTGCCAGCAGTTCGACTGACAGGGCCATCGAGCAGTACTTC,CASSSTDRAIEQYF
few,TRBJ1-5,TRBV19,-,TGTGCCAGTAGCAGAAAAGCTAATCAGCCCCGGCATTTT,CASSRKANQPRHF
many,TRBJ1-5,TRBV12-3/TRBV12-4,-,TGTGCCACCGGGGTGGGGGGCGCACAGCCCCAGCATTTT,CATGVGGAQPQHF
many,TRBJ2-7,TRBV12-3/TRBV12-4,-,TGTGCCAGCAGTTACGACTTCGGATACGAGCAGTACTTC,CASSYDFGYEQYF
many,TRBJ2-3,TRBV12-3/TRBV12-4,TRBD1,TGTGCCAGCAGTCCGATCGGTAGGGGGCTGGGGGATACGCAGTATTTT,CASSPIGRGLGDTQYF
-,TRBJ1-5,TRBV27,-,TGTGCCACCGGGTCCGGGATTGGTCAGCCCCAGCATTTT,CATGSGIGQPQHF
many,TRBJ2-2,TRBV24-1,-,TGTGCCACCAGTGATTATAACACCGGGGAGCTGTTTTTT,CATSDYNTGELFF
few,TRBJ2-3,TRBV7-3,-,TGTGCCAGCAGCTTACATGGGACCTACGGAGATACGCAGTATTTT,CASSLHGTYGDTQYF
many,TRBJ2-2,TRBV9,-,TGTGCCAGCAGCGTATCAAGGGACACCGGGGAGCTGTTTTTT,CASSVSRDTGELFF
many,TRBJ2-3,TRBV7-9,-,TGTGCCAGCAGCCTAGGATCAGGTACCGACACAGATACGCAGTATTTT,CASSLGSGTDTDTQYF
many,TRBJ1-6,TRBV5-1,-,TGCGCCAGCAGCTTGGAGGCAGGGTCTTCACCCCTCCACTTT,CASSLEAGSSPLHF
-,TRBJ1-2,TRBV4-1,-,TGCGCCAGCAGCAAGAGGGGCGCTAACTATGGCTACACCTTC,CASSKRGANYGYTF
many,TRBJ2-7,TRBV28,-,TGTGCCAGCAGTTTATTTGGAGGTCGACAGGAATGGGGCCACGAGCAGTACTTC,CASSLFGGRQEWGHEQYF
-,TRBJ1-6,TRBV29-1,-,TGCAGCGTTCAGTTTGGCAGCTATAATTCACCCCTCCACTTT,CSVQFGSYNSPLHF
many,TRBJ2-7,TRBV7-9,TRBD1,TGTGCCAGCAGCCCATGGGACAGGGGCTACGAGCAGTACTTC,CASSPWDRGYEQYF
many,TRBJ1-2,TRBV3-1,-,TGTGCCAGCAGCCTCCCCGTGGGGGGTCGGGTCGGCTACACCTTC,CASSLPVGGRVGYTF
many,TRBJ1-5,TRBV16,-,TGTGCCAGCAGCCAGGGGGTGATTCAGCCCCAGCATTTT,CASSQGVIQPQHF
many,TRBJ1-1,TRBV9,-,TGTGCCAGCAGCGTACTAGAGCTGGGCACTGAAGCTTTCTTT,CASSVLELGTEAFF
-,TRBJ2-2,TRBV20-1,TRBD2,TGCAGTGCTAGAGATGTGGCTAGCGGGAGTTCCGGGGAGCTGTTTTTT,CSARDVASGSSGELFF
many,TRBJ2-7,TRBV7-9,TRBD1,TGTGCCAGCAGCTCGGACAGGATCTCCTACGAGCAGTACTTC,CASSSDRISYEQYF
many,TRBJ2-7,TRBV18,-,TGTGCCAGCTCACCGGTCCCGGGCTACTACGAGCAGTACTTC,CASSPVPGYYEQYF
many,TRBJ2-1,TRBV12-3/TRBV12-4,TRBD2,TGTGCCAGCACCCCTGGGACTAGCGGGGAGAGCTACAATGAGCAGTTCTTC,CASTPGTSGESYNEQFF
few,TRBJ1-6,TRBV27,-,TGTGCCAGCAGTTTAGGCCTGTATAATTCACCCCTCCACTTT,CASSLGLYNSPLHF
many,TRBJ2-7,TRBV12-3/TRBV12-4,TRBD1,TGTGCCAGCAGGTCGGGACAGGGATCCTACGAGCAGTACTTC,CASRSGQGSYEQYF
many,TRBJ2-7,TRBV12-3/TRBV12-4,-,TGTGCCAGCAGCTTAGTTCCCAGGACCTACGAGCAGTACTTC,CASSLVPRTYEQYF
few,TRBJ2-7,TRBV5-1,-,TGCGCCAGCAGGGTAGGGGGGGCCTACGAGCAGTACTTC,CASRVGGAYEQYF
many,TRBJ2-2,TRBV24-1,TRBD1,TGTGCCACCAGTGATTTGAGGACAGGGGCCACCGGGGAGCTGTTTTTT,CATSDLRTGATGELFF
many,TRBJ2-1,TRBV19,TRBD2,TGTGCCAGTAGTACCGTGGGACTAGCGGGAGGGTTCAACAATGAGCAGTTCTTC,CASSTVGLAGGFNNEQFF
many,TRBJ1-3,TRBV20-1,-,TGCAGTGCGGGTCAGACAGTGAACTCTGGAAACACCATATATTTT,CSAGQTVNSGNTIYF
many,TRBJ2-7,TRBV20-1,-,TGCAGTGCTTATAGCGGCGAATCCTACGAGCAGTACTTC,CSAYSGESYEQYF
many,TRBJ2-2,TRBV28,-,TGTGCCAGCAGTTTTGGAGGGCCTCCCACCGGGGAGCTGTTTTTT,CASSFGGPPTGELFF
many,TRBJ2-7,TRBV15,TRBD1,TGTGCCACCAGCAGACCCGGGACAGGGGTATACGAGCAGTACTTC,CATSRPGTGVYEQYF
many,TRBJ1-1,TRBV11-2,-,TGTGCCAGCAGCGTGTGGAGGGACACTGAAGCTTTCTTT,CASSVWRDTEAFF
-,TRBJ2-1,TRBV7-3,TRBD2,TGTGCCAGCAGCTTCGGTGATGCTAGCGGGAGATGGAATGAGCAGTTCTTC,CASSFGDASGRWNEQFF
many,TRBJ1-1,TRBV10-3,-,TGTGCCATCAGGGGTGACCGAATCCTAATGAACACTGAAGCTTTCTTT,CAIRGDRILMNTEAFF
-,TRBJ2-5,TRBV28,TRBD2,TGTGCCAGCAGTTTAGCCGCCGGGCTAGCGGGGGGGGGCCAAGAGACCCAGTACTTC,CASSLAAGLAGGGQETQYF